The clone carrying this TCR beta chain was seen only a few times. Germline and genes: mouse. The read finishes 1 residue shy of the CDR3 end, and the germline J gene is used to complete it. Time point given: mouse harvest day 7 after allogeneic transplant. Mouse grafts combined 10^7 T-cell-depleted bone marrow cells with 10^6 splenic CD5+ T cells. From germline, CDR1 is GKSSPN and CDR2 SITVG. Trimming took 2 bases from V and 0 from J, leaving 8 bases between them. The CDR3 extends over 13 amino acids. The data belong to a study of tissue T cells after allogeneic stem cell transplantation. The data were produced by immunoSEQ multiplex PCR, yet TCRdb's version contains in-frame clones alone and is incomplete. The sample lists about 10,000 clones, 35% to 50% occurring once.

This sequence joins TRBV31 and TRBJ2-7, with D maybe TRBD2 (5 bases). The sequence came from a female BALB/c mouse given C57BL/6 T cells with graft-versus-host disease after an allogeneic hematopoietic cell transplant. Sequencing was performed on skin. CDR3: CAWSSDFSYEQYF. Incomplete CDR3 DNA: TGTGCCTGGAGTTCGGACTTCTCCTATGAACAGTAC. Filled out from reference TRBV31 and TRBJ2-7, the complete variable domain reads AQTIHQWPVAEIKAVGSPLSLGCTIKGKSSPNLYWYWQATGGTLQQLFYSITVGQVESVVQLNLSASRPKDDQFILSTEKLLLSHSGFYLCAWSSDFSYEQYFGPGTRLTVL.